These 6 T cell receptor beta chains were sequenced from one sample in a study of shared clonotypes between healthy human individuals. TCRdb's copy holds only in-frame clones and misses some; the assay was immunoSEQ multiplex PCR. The table lists roughly 2.6 million clones, 85% to 95% of them singletons. The sample comprised naive CD4+ T cells sorted from blood. Indicated subset: CD45RA+ positively selected. All receptors derive from a man aged 18-30 years in good health.

This chain uses TRBV30 with TRBJ2-3; 10 nucleotides align to TRBD2. V shed 7 bases, J shed 1 base, and the junction held 5 bases outside the gene matches. The CDR3 runs to 14 residues. Germline V gene data show CDR1 as GTSNPN and CDR2 as SVGIG (reference sequence). Here the CDR3 DNA reads TGTGCCTCCAACCTAGCGGGGGGCACAGATACGCAGTATTTT. Encoded protein: CASNLAGGTDTQYF.

This chain links TRBV14 with TRBJ2-5; D not resolved. This CDR3 spans 15 amino acids. V was trimmed by 1 base and J by 4 bases, leaving 13 bases between them. Germline CDR1 SGHDN, CDR2 FVKESK. For the CDR3, the DNA is TGTGCCAGCAGCCAAGGAGTGATAGGGCGAGAGACCCAGTACTTC. Translation: CASSQGVIGRETQYF.

The V and J genes are TRBV10-3 and TRBJ1-1; 10 bases map to TRBD1. Germline CDR1 is ENHRY and CDR2 is SYGVKD. After removal of 5 bases from V and 2 bases from J, the junction contained 5 bases not matched to a gene. The CDR3 length is 15 residues. CDR3 nucleotides: TGTGCCATCAGTTTGGACAGGGGGATTAACACTGAAGCTTTCTTT. The encoded protein is CAISLDRGINTEAFF.

This chain uses TRBV18 with TRBJ2-6; D not resolved. Germline assignment: CDR1 KGHSH and CDR2 LQKENI. V dropped 2 bases and J dropped 2 bases, with 7 bases sitting between them. The CDR3 is made up of 15 amino acids. This chain's CDR3 is CASSPYGPGANVLTF. Here the CDR3 DNA reads TGTGCCAGCTCACCATACGGGCCTGGGGCCAACGTCCTGACTTTC.

J is TRBJ1-1 and V is TRBV6-6; D possibly corresponds to TRBD1 (6 bases). This CDR3 is 14 amino acids long. Germline V gene data show CDR1 as MNHNY and CDR2 as SVGAGI (reference sequence). Trimming cost V 5 bases and J 1 base, with 11 bases left between them. The CDR3 DNA follows: TGTGCCAGCAGTGCGACAGGAGAGAACACTGAAGCTTTCTTT. Its protein product is CASSATGENTEAFF.

Comment on this clone: This same CDR3 is encoded by further DNA sequences in the sample. The chain carries TRBV2 and TRBJ2-1; D unclear. CDR1 SNHLY and CDR2 FYNNEI come from the germline V gene. With 3 bases removed from V and 7 bases from J, the gap between germline ends came to 7 bases. The CDR3 is made up of 12 amino acids. In DNA, the CDR3 is TGTGCCAGCAGTGATCGGTGGAATGAGCAGTTCTTC. As protein: CASSDRWNEQFF.